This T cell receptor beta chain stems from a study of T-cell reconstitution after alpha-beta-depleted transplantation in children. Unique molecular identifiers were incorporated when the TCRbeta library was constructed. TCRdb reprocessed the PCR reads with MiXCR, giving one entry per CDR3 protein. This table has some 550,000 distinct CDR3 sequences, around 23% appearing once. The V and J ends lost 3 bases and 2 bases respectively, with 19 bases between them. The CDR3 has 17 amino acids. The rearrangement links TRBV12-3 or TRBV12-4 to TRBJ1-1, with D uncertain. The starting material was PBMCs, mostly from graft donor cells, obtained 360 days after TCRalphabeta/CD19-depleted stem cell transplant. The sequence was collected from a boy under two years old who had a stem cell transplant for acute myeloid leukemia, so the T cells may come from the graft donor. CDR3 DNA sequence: TGTGCCAGCAGTTTGGCCAGCTTTAGTCCCCCAAACACTGAAGCTTTCTTT. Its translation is CASSLASFSPPNTEAFF.